This T cell receptor (beta chain) was retrieved from a study of blood T cells in healthy people across ages. Study-wide results and caveats: PBMCs that were unsorted prevented a conclusive naive versus antigen-experienced comparison. With donor CMV status unknown, expanded clonotype changes were possibly confounded.

Every donor contributed roughly 11 milliliters of peripheral blood by blood draw. This clonotype was counted between two and nine times. The antigen is unknown. PCR was performed a second time for roughly 7 to 12 cycles using a sample-barcoded 5' primer and a J-beta primer mix. TCRdb ran MiXCR on the 5' RACE reads and lists one entry per CDR3 protein. The data show over 750,000 distinct CDR3 sequences, approximately 25% seen once. The same sample was also used in a study of T cells of mothers and their children.

This sequence originates from a boy aged 10-17 years in good health. Source material: blood.

The CDR3 protein is CASSHGQGTDTQYF. Written as DNA, the CDR3 is TGTGCCAGCAGTCACGGACAGGGGACAGATACGCAGTATTTT. The chain has TRBV27 and TRBJ2-3; 9 nucleotides match TRBD1. With V trimmed by 5 bases and J by 3 bases, 3 bases remained unmatched. Germline CDR1 reads MNHEY; CDR2 reads SMNVEV (reference sequence). The CDR3 loop spans 14 amino acids.